These 30 T cell receptor beta chains were all obtained from the same sample, sequenced in a study of T cell repertoires in cytomegalovirus infection. TCRdb analysed the reads with MiXCR anew, one entry per CDR3 protein. The sample records approximately 97,000 distinct CDR3 sequences, 16% being singletons. The sequenced sample consisted of PBMCs. The receptors originated from a human donor in good health (CMV status not recorded). Some clones in this sample may be carry-over from other donors' samples.

The CDR3 sequence: CASSYTDRYYSNQPQHF. Written as DNA, the CDR3 is TGTGCCAGCAGTTACACAGACAGGTACTATAGCAATCAGCCCCAGCATTTT. The V and J genes are TRBV6-5 and TRBJ1-5; TRBD1 is a possible D gene (6 bases). The CDR3 is 17 residues long. From germline, CDR1 is MNHEY and CDR2 SVGAGI. Trimming pared 2 bases from V and 0 bases from J, leaving 14 bases between.

The genes are TRBV28 and TRBJ1-2, with D hard to call. CDR3 length equals 14 residues. CDR1 and CDR2 (germline): MDHEN, SYDVKM. Trimming stripped 2 bases from V and 4 bases from J, with 11 bases between. The CDR3 DNA follows: TGTGCCAGCAGTTTACGTGGCAGCGTCTATGGCTACACCTTC. Encoded protein: CASSLRGSVYGYTF.

This clonotype was found a few times. The chain couples TRBV2 to TRBJ1-4; weak D call: TRBD1 (6 bases). Between the trimmed V and J ends, which lost 7 bases and 3 bases, there was a span of 12 bases. The V gene's germline CDR1 is SNHLY and CDR2 FYNNEI. The CDR3 length is 14 residues. Written as DNA, the CDR3 is TGTGCCAGCATGAGCCGGACAGCTAATGAAAAACTGTTTTTT. Translating it yields CASMSRTANEKLFF.

Concerning this clonotype itself: With a much larger clone just one base away, this may be a read error. V is TRBV4-1 and J is TRBJ2-1; the D is unclear. CDR1 and CDR2 from the germline V gene are MGHRA and YSYEKL. This CDR3 is built from 15 residues. As DNA, the CDR3 is TGCGCCAGCAGCCAAGAATTACCTAGTCGCAATGAGCCGTTCTTC. This translates into CASSQELPSRNEPFF.

In its sample, this clonotype was seen a few times. CDR3 coding DNA: TGTGCCAGCAGTAGCGTCGGGACCCCGGTGGACAATGAGCAGTTCTTC. Amino acids: CASSSVGTPVDNEQFF. The chain links TRBV2 to TRBJ2-1; D tentatively reads TRBD1 or TRBD2 (5 bases each). This CDR3 is 16 amino acids long. Germline V gene lookup returns CDR1 SNHLY and CDR2 FYNNEI. V was trimmed by 5 bases and J by 5 bases, leaving 19 bases between them.

This clonotype was seen repeatedly, ten times or more. The rearrangement links TRBV28 to TRBJ2-7; D is unresolved. Trimming took 7 bases from V and 3 from J, leaving 19 bases between them. The CDR3 is 15 residues long. Per germline, CDR1 MDHEN and CDR2 SYDVKM. The CDR3 here is CASTPGSDGVYEQYF. CDR3 DNA: TGTGCCAGCACCCCCGGTTCGGACGGAGTCTACGAGCAGTACTTC. Variable domain in full (rest from reference TRBV28 and TRBJ2-7): DVKVTQSSRYLVKRTGEKVFLECVQDMDHENMFWYRQDPGLGLRLIYFSYDVKMKEKGDIPEGYSVSREKKERFSLILESASTNQTSMYLCASTPGSDGVYEQYFGPGTRLTVT.

This clonotype was counted ten times or more. The chain recombines TRBV7-2 with TRBJ2-2; 7 positions match TRBD2. V gave up 4 bases and J gave up 5 bases; unmatched junction bases: 10. Germline loops: CDR1 SGHTA, CDR2 FQGNSA. The CDR3 is made up of 16 amino acids. CDR3 coding DNA: TGTGCCAGCAGCTCCCGCGCCGGGACTACTACCGGGGAGCTGTTTTTT. This sequence encodes CASSSRAGTTTGELFF.

This clonotype occurred a few times. CDR3 region: CASSPGGQSHEQYF. CDR3 nucleotides: TGTGCCAGCAGCCCCGGGGGCCAAAGCCACGAGCAGTACTTC. The chain uses TRBV3-1 and TRBJ2-7; D possibly uses TRBD1 or TRBD2 (6 bases each). V was clipped by 4 bases and J by 5 bases, with 15 bases between them. Germline CDR1 LGHDT, CDR2 YNNKEL (reference sequence). The length of the CDR3 is 14 residues.

This clonotype was recorded at least ten times. This sequence joins TRBV12-3 or TRBV12-4 and TRBJ2-3, with 11 bases lining up with TRBD2. The V segment lost 6 bases and the J segment 1 base; nucleotides outside the gene matches: 6. The CDR3 length is 16 residues. For the CDR3, the DNA is TGTGCCAGCAGCCCAACTAGCGGGGGCCGCACAGATACGCAGTATTTT. Encoded protein: CASSPTSGGRTDTQYF.

There are a few counts of this clonotype. The junction and the germline gene differ at one end; a read error may be behind it. V is TRBV3-1 and J is TRBJ2-4, with D possibly matching TRBD2 (6 bases). The germline V gene has CDR1 LGHDT and CDR2 YNNKEL (reference sequence). The CDR3 is made up of 12 amino acids. The CDR3 nucleotides read TGTGCCAGCAGCCAAGATCTACGGGGGTGGCACTTC. Its protein product is CASSQDLRGWHF.

This chain uses TRBV5-1 with TRBJ2-7; no firm D call. This CDR3 is 15 amino acids long. Germline V gene data show CDR1 as SGHRS and CDR2 as YFSETQ. V was cut by 1 base and J by 4 bases, with 15 bases left in between. The CDR3 DNA reads TGCGCCAGCAGCTTGATCAAGCCATCCGTGTACGAGCAGTACTTC. It encodes CASSLIKPSVYEQYF.

This clonotype was observed a few times. The V gene is TRBV15, the J gene TRBJ1-6; TRBD1 agrees at 8 bases. This CDR3 has 13 residues. Germline V gene data show CDR1 as LNHNV and CDR2 as YYDKDF (reference sequence). J was trimmed by 12 bases and V by 1 base; bases with no gene match: 2. CDR3 residues: CATSRGTGGPLHF. As DNA, the CDR3 is TGTGCCACCAGCAGAGGTACAGGGGGACCCCTCCACTTT.

The chain has TRBV27 and TRBJ2-5, with 7 bases fitting TRBD2. The CDR3 has 16 amino acids. Germline CDR1 reads MNHEY; CDR2 reads SMNVEV (reference sequence). Trimming removed 6 bases from V and 1 base from J; junction bases left unmatched: 11. CDR3 sequence (DNA): TGTGCCAGCAGCTGGGACTACCTTAGGGTCCAAGAGACCCAGTACTTC. Amino acid sequence: CASSWDYLRVQETQYF.

This sequence joins TRBV11-3 and TRBJ2-1; D call uncertain. Trimming removed 2 bases from V and 12 bases from J, with 11 bases in between. The CDR3 loop spans 12 amino acids. The germline CDR1 and CDR2 sequences are SGHNT and YENEEA. The CDR3 sequence: CASSLYGDVQFF. As DNA, the CDR3 is TGTGCCAGCAGCTTATATGGAGATGTGCAGTTCTTC.

This clonotype has more than one count but fewer than ten. This chain's CDR3 is CSVQGQGVYEQYF. Here the CDR3 DNA reads TGCAGCGTCCAAGGACAGGGGGTCTACGAGCAGTACTTC. The chain uses TRBV29-1 and TRBJ2-7; 10 bases fit TRBD1. With V trimmed by 6 bases and J by 3 bases, 5 bases remained unmatched. The CDR3 runs to 13 residues. Germline-derived CDR1 and CDR2 are SQVTM and ANQGSEA.

Note on this clonotype: A much larger clone is a single base away; this may be a read error. The CDR3 loop is CASSLAREVGQPRHF. CDR3 sequence (DNA): TGTGCCAGCAGCTTAGCAAGAGAGGTGGGTCAGCCCCGGCATTTT. This sequence joins TRBV7-2 and TRBJ1-5; D unclear. Per germline, CDR1 SGHTA and CDR2 FQGNSA. CDR3 length equals 15 residues.

The table lists this clonotype with many counts. The chain uses TRBV7-9 and TRBJ1-2; 10 bases align to TRBD1. Germline V gene sequence: CDR1 SEHNR, CDR2 FQNEAQ (reference sequence). This CDR3 is 17 amino acids long. J gave up 4 bases and V 3 bases, and 11 bases lay outside the gene matches. The CDR3: CASSLPGGQGRLYGYTF. Here the CDR3 DNA reads TGTGCCAGCAGCTTGCCCGGGGGACAGGGGAGACTCTATGGCTACACCTTC.

This clonotype appeared a few times. The J gene is TRBJ2-2, the V gene TRBV2; tentative D call: TRBD1 (6 bases). The germline gives CDR1 SNHLY, CDR2 FYNNEI. The V gene lost 6 bases and the J gene lost 1 base, with 12 bases spanning the gap. The CDR3 runs 15 residues. The CDR3 coding sequence is TGTGCCAGCAGAGCACAGGGTTGGAACACCGGGGAGCTGTTTTTT. Its protein is CASRAQGWNTGELFF.

This clonotype was found many times. The J gene is TRBJ2-1, the V gene TRBV7-2, with 9 positions matching TRBD2. The CDR3 consists of 16 residues. Germline CDR1 and CDR2: SGHTA and FQGNSA. The V segment lost 1 base and the J segment 3 bases; nucleotides outside the gene matches: 4. Written as DNA, the CDR3 is TGTGCCAGCAGCTTAGTAGCGGGGGACTACTACAATGAGCAGTTCTTC. This gives the protein CASSLVAGDYYNEQFF.

This clonotype was recorded at least ten times. The V and J genes are TRBV7-3 and TRBJ2-3; 9 nucleotides agree with TRBD2. The J segment lost 6 bases and the V segment lost 5 bases, leaving 9 bases of the junction unmatched. The CDR3 is made up of 15 amino acids. Germline-derived CDR1 and CDR2 are SGHTA and FQGTGA. CDR3 sequence: CASSPYAGGQDTQYF. As DNA, the CDR3 is TGTGCCAGCAGCCCATACGCGGGGGGGCAGGATACGCAGTATTTT.

This clonotype was picked up a small number of times. The rearrangement links TRBV20-1 to TRBJ1-1; TRBD1 aligns across 8 bases. Germline CDR1 reads DFQATT; CDR2 reads SNEGSKA (reference sequence). With V trimmed by 0 bases and J by 7 bases, 10 bases remained unmatched. The CDR3 has 15 amino acids. Written as DNA, the CDR3 is TGCAGTGCTAGAGATGCGAGGACAGGGACGGTTGAAGCTTTCTTT. Protein product: CSARDARTGTVEAFF.

To note about this clonotype: Given a much more abundant clone one base away, this may be a read error. The J gene is TRBJ1-1, the V gene TRBV7-2; D is possibly TRBD1 (5 bases). Germline V CDR1 and CDR2: SGHTA, FQGNSA. There are 14 residues in the CDR3. CDR3 loop: CARSLSIGVGEAFF. The CDR3, as DNA: TGTGCCCGCAGCTTATCCATAGGGGTTGGTGAAGCTTTCTTT.

This clonotype was counted a few times. This chain connects TRBV6-2 or TRBV6-3 to TRBJ2-1; 13 bases are a match to TRBD2. This CDR3 comprises 15 residues. From germline, CDR1 is MNHEY and CDR2 SVGEGT. The V segment lost 5 bases and the J segment 9 bases; nucleotides outside the gene matches: 7. DNA for the CDR3: TGTGCCAGCAGTCCCGGACTAGCGGGGGTAGGTGAGCAGTTCTTC. It is translated as CASSPGLAGVGEQFF.

This clonotype came up many times. The V gene is TRBV7-2, the J gene TRBJ1-2; a possible D gene is TRBD1 (5 bases). Between the trimmed V and J ends, which lost 4 bases and 4 bases, there was a span of 13 bases. Germline CDR1 reads SGHTA; CDR2 reads FQGNSA. This CDR3 is built from 14 residues. The CDR3 sequence: CASSSQPTAYGYTF. CDR3 sequence (DNA): TGTGCCAGCAGCTCTCAACCGACAGCCTATGGCTACACCTTC.

This clonotype showed up many times. The V and J genes are TRBV11-2 and TRBJ1-1; 9 nucleotides line up with TRBD1. The CDR3 length is 16 residues. Germline V gene data show CDR1 as SGHAT and CDR2 as FQNNGV. Trimming removed 2 bases from V and 2 bases from J; junction bases left unmatched: 6. CDR3 coding DNA: TGTGCCAGCAGCTTACTTCAGGGACAGGGTAACACTGAAGCTTTCTTT. Its translation: CASSLLQGQGNTEAFF.

In this sample, this clonotype turned up many times. The CDR3 DNA is TGTGCCAGCAGCTCCTTTTTACAGTCTAGGGAGCAGTACTTC. Its translation is CASSSFLQSREQYF. The chain uses TRBV7-2 and TRBJ2-7; no definite D call. V dropped 4 bases and J dropped 7 bases, with 17 bases sitting between them. Germline V gene data show CDR1 as SGHTA and CDR2 as FQGNSA. This CDR3 is built from 14 residues.

This rearrangement joins TRBV4-2 to TRBJ2-3; the match to TRBD2 covers 9 bases. Looked up from germline, CDR1 is LGHNA and CDR2 is YNFKEQ. This CDR3 comprises 17 residues. V was clipped by 1 base and J by 3 bases; unmatched bases: 8. The chain's CDR3 is CASSQAGASGETDTQYF. The CDR3 region has the DNA TGTGCCAGCAGCCAAGCCGGGGCTAGCGGGGAGACAGATACGCAGTATTTT.

The chain couples TRBV6-6 to TRBJ1-1; D not resolved. V was shortened by 0 bases and J by 8 bases, with 13 bases between the two germline ends. The germline V gene has CDR1 MNHNY and CDR2 SVGAGI (reference sequence). The CDR3 runs 14 residues. The CDR3 bases are TGTGCCAGCAGTTACTCGAAAGGCACTCGGGAAGCTTTCTTT. Protein product: CASSYSKGTREAFF.

This clonotype is labeled medium-sized. The genes are TRBV7-2 and TRBJ2-3; 10 bases are shared with TRBD2. V shed 5 bases and J 6 bases; nucleotides not matched to a gene: 5. Germline CDR1 and CDR2: SGHTA and FQGNSA. The CDR3 is 14 residues long. In DNA, the CDR3 is TGTGCCAGCAGCCCAGGGACTAGCGCTGATACGCAGTATTTT. Its protein product is CASSPGTSADTQYF.

V and J are TRBV4-1 and TRBJ1-2, with 12 positions matching TRBD1. CDR1 MGHRA and CDR2 YSYEKL come from the germline V gene. The CDR3 has 16 amino acids. V lost 2 bases, J lost 3 bases, and 4 bases stayed unmatched. CDR3 nucleotide sequence: TGCGCCAGCAGCCAACCGGGACAGGGGGCATACTATGGCTACACCTTC. It translates to CASSQPGQGAYYGYTF.